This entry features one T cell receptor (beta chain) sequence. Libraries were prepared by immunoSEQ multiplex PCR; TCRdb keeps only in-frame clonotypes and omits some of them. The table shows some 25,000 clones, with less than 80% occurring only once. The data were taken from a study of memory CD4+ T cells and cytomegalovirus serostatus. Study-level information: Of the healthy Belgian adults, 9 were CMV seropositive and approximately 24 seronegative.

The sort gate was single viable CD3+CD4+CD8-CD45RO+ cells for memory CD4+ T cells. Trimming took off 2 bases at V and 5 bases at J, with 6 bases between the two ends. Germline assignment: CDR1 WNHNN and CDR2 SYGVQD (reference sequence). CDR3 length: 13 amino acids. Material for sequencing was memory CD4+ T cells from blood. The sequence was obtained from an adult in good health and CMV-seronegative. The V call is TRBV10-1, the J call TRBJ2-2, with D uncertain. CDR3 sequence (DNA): TGCGCCAGCAGTGAGGGTCGAACCGGGGAGCTGTTTTTT. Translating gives CASSEGRTGELFF.